The next 11 T cell receptor beta chains were all read from a single sample in a study of cytomegalovirus exposure and HLA in healthy donors. The PCR was carried out with 60 Vbeta primers and 13 Jbeta primers. This table comes from immunoSEQ multiplex PCR, and its TCRdb copy is limited to in-frame clones, with some not included. This sample carries fewer than 75,000 clones, 83% of them seen once, and the ten largest clones take about 4.3%. Material for sequencing was PBMCs. Every receptor here comes from a young man in good health and CMV-seronegative.

This clone has a single count. This chain links TRBV6-4 with TRBJ2-2; 8 positions agree with TRBD1. CDR1 MRHNA and CDR2 SNTAGT come from the germline V gene. V was clipped by 8 bases and J by 3 bases; unmatched bases: 5. The length of the CDR3 is 14 residues. The CDR3 loop is CASRAGGDTGELFF. CDR3 coding DNA: TGTGCCAGCCGGGCAGGGGGCGACACCGGGGAGCTGTTTTTT.

The chain recombines TRBV7-8 with TRBJ2-1; 15 nucleotides align to TRBD2. Germline V gene sequence: CDR1 SGHVS, CDR2 FQNEAQ. This CDR3 is 15 amino acids long. J lost 9 bases, V lost 5 bases, and 5 bases had no gene match. The CDR3 is CASSPGLAGGIEQFF. The CDR3 coding sequence is TGTGCCAGCAGCCCGGGACTAGCGGGAGGTATTGAGCAGTTCTTC.

The chain employs TRBV6-5 and TRBJ2-7; maybe TRBD1 (7 bases). Germline CDR1 reads MNHEY; CDR2 reads SVGAGI. The V gene lost 2 bases and the J gene lost 3 bases, with 14 bases spanning the gap. The CDR3 is made up of 15 amino acids. The CDR3 nucleotides are TGTGCCAGCAGTTACCGACAGGGAGGTATCTACGAGCAGTACTTC. Residues: CASSYRQGGIYEQYF.

The J gene is TRBJ1-2, the V gene TRBV4-1; the match to TRBD1 covers 10 bases. J was trimmed by 4 bases and V by 5 bases; bases with no gene match: 19. Germline loops: CDR1 MGHRA, CDR2 YSYEKL. There are 19 residues in the CDR3. This chain's CDR3 is CASSLFSPLRDRGGYGYTF. The DNA for the CDR3 is TGCGCCAGCAGCTTATTTTCCCCCTTGAGGGACAGGGGTGGCTATGGCTACACCTTC.

The V and J genes are TRBV15 and TRBJ2-3; TRBD2 matches at 8 bases. V lost 3 bases, J lost 2 bases, and 4 bases stayed unmatched. This CDR3 has 15 amino acids. Germline V gives CDR1 LNHNV, CDR2 YYDKDF (reference sequence). The CDR3 sequence: CATSSGGGNTDTQYF. The CDR3, as DNA: TGTGCCACCAGCAGCGGGGGGGGGAACACAGATACGCAGTATTTT.

The V gene is TRBV7-2, the J gene TRBJ2-5; D uncertain. Germline V gene lookup returns CDR1 SGHTA and CDR2 FQGNSA. The CDR3 contains 11 residues. With 4 bases removed from V and 9 bases from J, the gap between germline ends came to 9 bases. The chain's CDR3 is CASSSTPAQYF. CDR3 nucleotide sequence: TGTGCCAGCAGCTCCACCCCGGCCCAGTACTTC.

This clone has just a few counts. This rearrangement joins TRBV5-1 to TRBJ1-1; perhaps TRBD1 as D (5 bases). Germline V gives CDR1 SGHRS, CDR2 YFSETQ. Trimming removed 4 bases from V and 0 bases from J, with 16 bases in between. The CDR3 spans 16 residues. CDR3 coding DNA: TGCGCCAGCAGCCCCGGACAAGGCTGGGTGAACACTGAAGCTTTCTTT. It yields the protein CASSPGQGWVNTEAFF.

The V gene is TRBV7-9, the J gene TRBJ2-1, with 8 bases that match TRBD1. V dropped 5 bases and J dropped 6; count of bases not matched to a gene: 12. The V gene's germline CDR1 is SEHNR and CDR2 FQNEAQ (reference sequence). The CDR3 is 16 amino acids. DNA of the CDR3: TGTGCCAGCAGCCCGACTGACAGGGGTTTCGCCAATGAGCAGTTCTTC. This sequence encodes CASSPTDRGFANEQFF.

The V gene is TRBV6-6, the J gene TRBJ2-1, with D possibly TRBD2 on 6 matching bases. Trimming left V 1 base short and J 7 bases short, with 14 bases between. The germline gives CDR1 MNHNY, CDR2 SVGAGI (reference sequence). The CDR3 runs to 15 residues. The CDR3 here is CASSYLALEGNEQFF. CDR3 nucleotide sequence: TGTGCCAGCAGTTACTTGGCATTGGAGGGGAATGAGCAGTTCTTC.

V and J are TRBV7-9 and TRBJ2-1; D is possibly TRBD2 (5 bases). The CDR3 sequence is 12 residues long. V was cut by 2 bases and J by 9 bases, with 8 bases left in between. Germline loops: CDR1 SEHNR, CDR2 FQNEAQ (reference sequence). The CDR3 here is CASSLSGVEQFF. The CDR3 bases are TGTGCCAGCAGCTTAAGCGGAGTTGAGCAGTTCTTC.

This chain connects TRBV19 to TRBJ2-6; 10 nucleotides align to TRBD1. The length of the CDR3 is 17 residues. The V gene end was trimmed by 6 bases and the J gene end by 0 bases; junction bases not matched to a gene: 5. The germline V gene has CDR1 LNHDA and CDR2 SQIVND (reference sequence). The CDR3: CASRPDRGNSGANVLTF. CDR3 nucleotides: TGTGCCAGTAGGCCGGACAGGGGGAACTCTGGGGCCAACGTCCTGACTTTC.